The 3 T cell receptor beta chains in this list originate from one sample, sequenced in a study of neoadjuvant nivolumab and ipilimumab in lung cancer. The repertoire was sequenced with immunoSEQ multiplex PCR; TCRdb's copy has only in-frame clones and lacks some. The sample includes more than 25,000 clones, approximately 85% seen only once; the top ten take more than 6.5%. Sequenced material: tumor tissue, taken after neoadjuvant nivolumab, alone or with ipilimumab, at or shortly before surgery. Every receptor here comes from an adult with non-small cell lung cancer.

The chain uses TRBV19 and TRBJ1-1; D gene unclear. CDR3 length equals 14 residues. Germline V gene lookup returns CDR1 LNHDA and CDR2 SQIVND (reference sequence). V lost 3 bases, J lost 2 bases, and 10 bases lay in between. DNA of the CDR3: TGTGCCAGTAGTATGGGGAACATCAACACTGAAGCTTTCTTT. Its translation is CASSMGNINTEAFF. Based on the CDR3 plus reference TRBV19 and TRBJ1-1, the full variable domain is DGGITQSPKYLFRKEGQNVTLSCEQNLNHDAMYWYRQDPGQGLRLIYYSQIVNDFQKGDIAEGYSVSREKKESFPLTVTSAQKNPTAFYLCASSMGNINTEAFFGQGTRLTVV.

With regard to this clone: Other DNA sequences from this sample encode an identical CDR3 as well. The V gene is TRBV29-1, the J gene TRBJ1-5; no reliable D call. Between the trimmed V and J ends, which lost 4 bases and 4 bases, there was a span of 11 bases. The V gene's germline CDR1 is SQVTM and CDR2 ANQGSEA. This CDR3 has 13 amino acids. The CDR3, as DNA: TGCAGCGTTGTGGAAACCGCGAATCAGCCCCAGCATTTT. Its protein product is CSVVETANQPQHF. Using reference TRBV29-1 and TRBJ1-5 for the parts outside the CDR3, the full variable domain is SAVISQKPSRDICQRGTSLTIQCQVDSQVTMMFWYRQQPGQSLTLIATANQGSEATYESGFVIDKFPISRPNLTFSTLTVSNMSPEDSSIYLCSVVETANQPQHFGDGTRLSIL.

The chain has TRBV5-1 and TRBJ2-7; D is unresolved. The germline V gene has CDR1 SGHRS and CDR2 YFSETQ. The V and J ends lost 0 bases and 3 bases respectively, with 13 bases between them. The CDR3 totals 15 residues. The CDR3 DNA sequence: TGCGCCAGCAGCTTGGCGGGTACGGGCCTCTACGAGCAGTACTTC. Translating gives CASSLAGTGLYEQYF.